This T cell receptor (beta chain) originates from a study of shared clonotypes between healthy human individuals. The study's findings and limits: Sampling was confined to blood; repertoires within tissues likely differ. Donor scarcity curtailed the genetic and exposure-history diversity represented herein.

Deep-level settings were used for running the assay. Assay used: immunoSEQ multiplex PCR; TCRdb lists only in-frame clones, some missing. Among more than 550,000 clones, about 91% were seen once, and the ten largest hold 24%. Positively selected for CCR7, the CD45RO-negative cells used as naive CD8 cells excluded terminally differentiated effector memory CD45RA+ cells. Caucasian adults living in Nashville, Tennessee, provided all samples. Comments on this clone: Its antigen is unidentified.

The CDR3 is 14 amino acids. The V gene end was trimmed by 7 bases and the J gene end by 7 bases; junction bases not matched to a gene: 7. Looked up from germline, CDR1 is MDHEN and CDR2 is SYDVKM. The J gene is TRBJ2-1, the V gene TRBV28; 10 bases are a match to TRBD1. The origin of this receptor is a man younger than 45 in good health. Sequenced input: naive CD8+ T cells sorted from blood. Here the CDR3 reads CASKETGGMNEQFF. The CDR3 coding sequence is TGTGCCAGCAAGGAGACAGGGGGCATGAATGAGCAGTTCTTC.